Below, one T cell receptor beta chain is given with its context. This sample stems from a study of PD-L1 blockade in urothelial cancer. TCRdb's copy holds only in-frame clones and misses some; the assay was immunoSEQ multiplex PCR. Of about 45,000 clones listed, around 88% are singletons. The ends were cut back, 2 bases at V and 0 bases at J, with 4 bases in the middle. This CDR3 comprises 13 residues. CDR1 is SEHNR and CDR2 is FQNEAQ in the germline V gene (reference sequence). Sequences were derived from PBMCs, sampled around atezolizumab (anti-PD-L1) treatment. V is TRBV7-9 and J is TRBJ1-1; no definite D call. The receptor was derived from a man older than 75 with urothelial cancer. The chain's CDR3 is CASSLSMNTEAFF. CDR3 sequence (DNA): TGTGCCAGCAGCTTATCCATGAACACTGAAGCTTTCTTT.